Sequencing of this T cell receptor (beta chain) was carried out in a study of neoadjuvant anti-PD-1 for oral cavity cancer. Across the whole study: Nivolumab at 3 mg/kg was mostly given biweekly, three to four doses, pre-surgery. Whole-study results and caveats: Non-responders to neoadjuvant nivolumab had significantly more clonal PBMC T cells than responders.

V was cut by 0 bases and J by 5 bases, with 6 bases left in between. Germline V gene lookup returns CDR1 SGHDT and CDR2 YYEEEE. The CDR3 is made up of 12 amino acids. This table comes from immunoSEQ multiplex PCR, and its TCRdb copy is limited to in-frame clones, with some not included. In the table there are approximately 42,000 clones, about 76% of which are singletons. Time point given: after neoadjuvant nivolumab, at surgical resection. Remarks on this clone: Antigen unknown.

V usage is TRBV5-6 and J usage is TRBJ2-7; D is unclear. The origin of this receptor is a person between 40 and 80 years old with oral cavity squamous cell carcinoma. The starting material was PBMCs, obtained after nivolumab (anti-PD-1) treatment. Written as DNA, the CDR3 is TGTGCCAGCAGCTTGGAGGGCAACGAGCAGTACTTC. It yields the protein CASSLEGNEQYF.